The 21 T cell receptor beta chains reported below all come from one sample, sequenced in a study of blood T cell repertoires in COVID-19. Sequencing used immunoSEQ multiplex PCR; TCRdb keeps in-frame clones, though not all of them. This table has under 300,000 clones, approximately 79% appearing once. The sample was peripheral blood. These receptors were collected from a woman older than 75 with active or convalescent COVID-19.

This rearrangement joins TRBV18 to TRBJ2-3, with 12 bases aligning to TRBD2. J was trimmed by 6 bases and V by 3 bases; bases with no gene match: 13. This CDR3 comprises 18 residues. Germline V gives CDR1 KGHSH, CDR2 LQKENI. CDR3 in amino acids: CASSPFFETSGSLDTQYF. CDR3 DNA sequence: TGTGCCAGCTCACCCTTTTTCGAGACTAGCGGGAGCTTGGATACGCAGTATTTT.

The J gene is TRBJ2-3, the V gene TRBV28, with D possibly being TRBD1 (6 bases). Germline CDR1 MDHEN, CDR2 SYDVKM. This CDR3 contains 17 residues. Deletions cut 3 bases from V and 3 bases from J, with 19 bases between. CDR3 amino acids: CASSFTQGYKLTDTQYF. DNA of the CDR3: TGTGCCAGCAGTTTTACACAGGGTTACAAACTAACAGATACGCAGTATTTT.

This chain connects TRBV18 to TRBJ2-5, with a weak D call TRBD1 (5 bases). The length of the CDR3 is 14 residues. Per germline, CDR1 KGHSH and CDR2 LQKENI. The V end lost 8 bases, the J end lost 0 bases, and 13 bases lay between the germline ends. In DNA form, the CDR3 reads TGTGCCAGCCGCTTCGACAGTTACCAAGAGACCCAGTACTTC. It yields the protein CASRFDSYQETQYF.

This clone was picked up a small number of times. The J gene is TRBJ1-6, the V gene TRBV19; tentatively, D is TRBD1 (5 bases). Looked up from germline, CDR1 is LNHDA and CDR2 is SQIVND (reference sequence). The CDR3 covers 17 residues. V lost 5 bases and J 9 bases, leaving 23 bases between the germline ends. The CDR3 coding sequence is TGTGCCAGTAGTTCCAAGACGCCAGGCCAAAGGGGTTCACCCCTCCACTTT. It yields the protein CASSSKTPGQRGSPLHF.

The chain combines TRBV7-9 with TRBJ2-7; 9 positions match TRBD2. This CDR3 has 18 amino acids. V shed 4 bases, J shed 6 bases, and the junction held 19 bases outside the gene matches. Germline CDR1 reads SEHNR; CDR2 reads FQNEAQ (reference sequence). The CDR3 protein is CASSSPSTPGLASLEQYF. The CDR3 coding sequence is TGTGCCAGCAGCTCACCCTCCACACCGGGACTAGCTTCTCTCGAGCAGTACTTC.

V is TRBV7-9 and J is TRBJ2-5, with D possibly matching TRBD1 (8 bases). Germline assignment: CDR1 SEHNR and CDR2 FQNEAQ (reference sequence). The CDR3 sequence is 14 residues long. Trimming left V 3 bases short and J 4 bases short, with 12 bases between. The CDR3: CASSFTGGGETQYF. The CDR3 region has the DNA TGTGCCAGCAGCTTTACAGGGGGGGGAGAGACCCAGTACTTC.

The chain has TRBV30 and TRBJ1-1, with TRBD1 identical over 9 bases. There are 16 residues in the CDR3. The V segment lost 1 base and the J segment 3 bases; nucleotides outside the gene matches: 9. Per germline, CDR1 GTSNPN and CDR2 SVGIG (reference sequence). The CDR3 spells CAWSGGQGRSDTEAFF. The CDR3 bases are TGTGCCTGGAGTGGAGGACAGGGGAGGTCGGACACTGAAGCTTTCTTT.

This chain joins TRBV9 and TRBJ1-1, with 7 positions matching TRBD1. This CDR3 has 16 amino acids. Looked up from germline, CDR1 is SGDLS and CDR2 is YYNGEE. V dropped 4 bases and J dropped 0; count of bases not matched to a gene: 9. The CDR3 region has the DNA TGTGCCAGCAGCCCCTGGACAGGTCGGATGAACACTGAAGCTTTCTTT. As protein: CASSPWTGRMNTEAFF.

J is TRBJ1-6 and V is TRBV3-1 (or the pseudogene TRBV3-2); D is ambiguous. The CDR3 covers 12 residues. CDR1 LGHDT and CDR2 YNNKEL come from the germline V gene (reference sequence). V lost 3 bases and J lost 10, with 7 bases in between. CDR3: CASSQGWSPLHF. The DNA of the CDR3 is TGTGCCAGCAGCCAGGGCTGGTCACCCCTCCACTTT.

This sequence joins TRBV28 and TRBJ2-5; 9 bases line up with TRBD2. Looked up from germline, CDR1 is MDHEN and CDR2 is SYDVKM. The junction had 9 bases not matched to a gene; V was cut back by 6 bases and J by 10 bases. The CDR3 loop spans 13 amino acids. The CDR3 region is CASRPRREGVQYF. The CDR3 DNA reads as TGTGCCAGCAGACCCCGGCGGGAGGGGGTCCAGTACTTC.

The genes are TRBV1 and TRBJ2-7; TRBD2, as called in the table, went unchecked against the DNA. TRBV1 counts as a pseudogene. The CDR3 spans 16 residues. CDR3 coding DNA: TGCACCAGCAGCCAAGAACTAGCGGGATATACCTACGAGCAGTACTTC. This codes for CTSSQELAGYTYEQYF.

V usage is TRBV28 and J usage is TRBJ1-5; TRBD1 matches at 9 bases. The V and J ends lost 2 bases and 4 bases, in that order; junction bases with no gene match: 3. The germline V gene encodes CDR1 MDHEN and CDR2 SYDVKM. The CDR3 sequence is 15 residues long. The CDR3 reads CASSLRQGVNQPQHF. The CDR3 nucleotides read TGTGCCAGCAGTTTACGACAGGGGGTTAATCAGCCCCAGCATTTT.

This chain links TRBV19 with TRBJ2-2; 7 nucleotides line up with TRBD2. The CDR3 has 16 residues. The germline gives CDR1 LNHDA, CDR2 SQIVND (reference sequence). Unmatched junction bases numbered 7, after V lost 6 bases and J lost 0 bases. CDR3 nucleotides: TGTGCCAGTAGCGACACGGGAGGAGCGAACACCGGGGAGCTGTTTTTT. Translated: CASSDTGGANTGELFF.

This chain connects TRBV11-2 to TRBJ2-7, with TRBD1 matching over 11 bases. Germline CDR1 reads SGHAT; CDR2 reads FQNNGV. The CDR3 has 18 amino acids. Trimming cost V 1 base and J 4 bases; bases outside gene matches: 12. In DNA form, the CDR3 reads TGTGCCAGCAGCTTAGTAGAGAGGACAGGGGGCAGTGAGTACGAGCAGTACTTC. Translating it yields CASSLVERTGGSEYEQYF. Combining the CDR3 with reference TRBV11-2 and TRBJ2-7 gives the whole variable domain EAGVAQSPRYKIIEKRQSVAFWCNPISGHATLYWYQQILGQGPKLLIQFQNNGVVDDSQLPKDRFSAERLKGVDSTLKIQPAKLEDSAVYLCASSLVERTGGSEYEQYFGPGTRLTVT.

This rearrangement joins TRBV2 to TRBJ2-3; 8 nucleotides match TRBD1. Trimming cost V 5 bases and J 3 bases; bases outside gene matches: 4. The germline V gene encodes CDR1 SNHLY and CDR2 FYNNEI. The CDR3 spans 14 residues. The CDR3 nucleotides are TGTGCCAGCAGTACCGGACAGGGAACAGATACGCAGTATTTT. Protein sequence: CASSTGQGTDTQYF.

The sample holds a few counts of this clone. The rearrangement uses TRBV18 and TRBJ1-5; tentatively, D is TRBD1 (5 bases). CDR1 KGHSH and CDR2 LQKENI come from the germline V gene. Trimming took 1 base from V and 5 from J, leaving 9 bases between them. CDR3 size: 14 residues. For the CDR3, the DNA is TGTGCCAGCTCACCACGGCTACAGGATCAGCCCCAGCATTTT. Protein product: CASSPRLQDQPQHF.

The chain uses TRBV24-1 and TRBJ1-5, with a tentative D call TRBD1 (6 bases). V was trimmed by 6 bases and J by 5 bases, leaving 13 bases between them. The CDR3 length is 14 residues. Germline lookup yields CDR1 KGHDR and CDR2 SFDVKD. As DNA, the CDR3 is TGTGCCACCAGTCTGGCGAGGACAGATCAGCCCCAGCATTTT. Translating it yields CATSLARTDQPQHF.

V usage is TRBV13 and J usage is TRBJ2-7, with TRBD2 matching over 11 bases. This CDR3 region has 16 residues. V gave up 7 bases and J gave up 0 bases; unmatched junction bases: 8. Per the germline V gene, CDR1 is PRHDT and CDR2 is FYEKMQ (reference sequence). The CDR3 spells CASKRASGRSSYEQYF. The CDR3 bases are TGTGCCAGCAAAAGGGCTAGCGGGAGGAGCTCCTACGAGCAGTACTTC.

The chain has TRBV29-1 and TRBJ1-1; tentative D call: TRBD1 (5 bases). CDR1 is SQVTM and CDR2 is ANQGSEA in the germline V gene. The V gene lost 6 bases and the J gene lost 4 bases, with 15 bases spanning the gap. CDR3 length: 13 residues. CDR3: CSVGEGSLTEAFF. Written as DNA, the CDR3 is TGCAGCGTGGGGGAGGGTTCCCTCACTGAAGCTTTCTTT.

The rearrangement joins TRBV27 to TRBJ2-3, with 11 bases matching TRBD2. Germline assignment: CDR1 MNHEY and CDR2 SMNVEV (reference sequence). V dropped 6 bases and J dropped 6; count of bases not matched to a gene: 8. This CDR3 comprises 15 residues. The CDR3: CASRRLAGGKDTQYF. The CDR3 DNA reads as TGTGCCAGCAGGAGGCTAGCGGGGGGTAAGGATACGCAGTATTTT.

The genes are TRBV5-1 and TRBJ2-1; 14 bases match TRBD2. Trimming at V came to 0 bases and at J to 8 bases, leaving 1 base not matched to a gene. The germline gives CDR1 SGHRS, CDR2 YFSETQ. The CDR3 consists of 15 residues. The chain's CDR3 is CASSLGLAGGHEQFF. CDR3 bases: TGCGCCAGCAGCTTGGGACTAGCGGGGGGGCATGAGCAGTTCTTC. The full variable domain, with the rest looked up from reference TRBV5-1 and TRBJ2-1, is KAGVTQTPRYLIKTRGQQVTLSCSPISGHRSVSWYQQTPGQGLQFLFEYFSETQRNKGNFPGRFSGRQFSNSRSEMNVSTLELGDSALYLCASSLGLAGGHEQFFGPGTRLTVL.